One sample yielded the 28 T cell receptor beta chains listed below, sequenced in a study of cytomegalovirus exposure and HLA in healthy donors. The protocol was immunoSEQ multiplex PCR, while the TCRdb copy is restricted to in-frame clones and leaves out a portion. This table has over 150,000 clones, 85% appearing once. The specimen was PBMCs. The source is a man younger than 35 in good health and CMV-seropositive.

This sequence joins TRBV27 and TRBJ1-2; a possible D gene is TRBD1 (6 bases). The CDR3 is 15 residues long. CDR1 and CDR2 (germline): MNHEY, SMNVEV (reference sequence). V lost 6 bases and J 6 bases, leaving 20 bases between the germline ends. In DNA form, the CDR3 reads TGTGCCAGCAGGCCTCTAGGCGCAGGGGCGGATGGCTACACCTTC. This codes for CASRPLGAGADGYTF.

The chain recombines TRBV9 with TRBJ1-4, with TRBD1 as a possible D gene (6 bases). From germline, CDR1 is SGDLS and CDR2 YYNGEE. CDR3 length: 14 amino acids. V was clipped by 5 bases and J by 6 bases, with 14 bases between them. This chain's CDR3 is CASSVDRAHEKLFF. The CDR3 coding sequence is TGTGCCAGCAGTGTGGACAGAGCCCATGAAAAACTGTTTTTT.

The chain has TRBV10-3 and TRBJ2-1, with D possibly matching TRBD1 (6 bases). CDR1 and CDR2 from the germline V gene are ENHRY and SYGVKD. V lost 4 bases and J 5 bases, leaving 15 bases between the germline ends. The CDR3 runs to 15 residues. The CDR3 region is CAISVEGGRDNEQFF. The CDR3 nucleotides are TGTGCCATCAGTGTCGAAGGGGGTAGGGACAATGAGCAGTTCTTC.

This chain joins TRBV5-1 and TRBJ2-3, with a weak D call TRBD2 (7 bases). V was trimmed by 5 bases and J by 4 bases, leaving 14 bases between them. From germline, CDR1 is SGHRS and CDR2 YFSETQ. CDR3 length: 14 residues. As DNA, the CDR3 is TGCGCCAGCAGTGAGGGGGGGGGCGCAGATACGCAGTATTTT. Translated: CASSEGGGADTQYF.

The chain uses TRBV6-5 and TRBJ2-7, with TRBD2 matching over 7 bases. The CDR3 loop spans 16 amino acids. Germline lookup yields CDR1 MNHEY and CDR2 SVGAGI. V shed 0 bases, J shed 2 bases, and the junction held 7 bases outside the gene matches. CDR3 DNA: TGTGCCAGCAGTTACTCAAACCCGGGGGGAGCCTACGAGCAGTACTTC. It yields the protein CASSYSNPGGAYEQYF.

The genes are TRBV15 and TRBJ1-4; D call uncertain. The CDR3 extends over 16 amino acids. V shed 4 bases and J shed 8 bases, with 20 bases lying between them. From germline, CDR1 is LNHNV and CDR2 YYDKDF (reference sequence). CDR3: CATSKERTGTGEKLFF. The CDR3 DNA reads as TGTGCCACCAGCAAAGAACGGACGGGAACGGGGGAAAAACTGTTTTTT. The full variable domain, rest sourced from reference TRBV15 and TRBJ1-4, is DAMVIQNPRYQVTQFGKPVTLSCSQTLNHNVMYWYQQKSSQAPKLLFHYYDKDFNNEADTPDNFQSRRPNTSFCFLDIRSPGLGDTAMYLCATSKERTGTGEKLFFGSGTQLSVL.

J is TRBJ2-7 and V is TRBV28; D perhaps matches TRBD1 (6 bases). V was clipped by 5 bases and J by 4 bases, with 18 bases between them. The CDR3 is 15 residues long. The germline CDR1 and CDR2 sequences are MDHEN and SYDVKM. The CDR3 loop reads CASSRRQAGQYEQYF. CDR3 coding DNA: TGTGCCAGCAGTCGACGACAGGCCGGCCAGTACGAGCAGTACTTC.

The chain is built from TRBV27 and TRBJ2-1, with D perhaps matching TRBD1 (6 bases). Germline lookup yields CDR1 MNHEY and CDR2 SMNVEV (reference sequence). This CDR3 has 14 amino acids. V was cut by 2 bases and J by 4 bases, with 9 bases left in between. CDR3 nucleotide sequence: TGTGCCAGCAGTTTAGTAAGGGGGTACAATGAGCAGTTCTTC. It is translated as CASSLVRGYNEQFF.

J is TRBJ2-3 and V is TRBV9, with 8 bases matching TRBD2. The CDR3 is 16 amino acids. Germline CDR1 and CDR2: SGDLS and YYNGEE. Trimming took 4 bases from V and 0 from J; bases not matched to a gene: 7. DNA for the CDR3: TGTGCCAGCAGCCCTCGGGGGGGGGTAAGCACAGATACGCAGTATTTT. Protein product: CASSPRGGVSTDTQYF.

The chain uses TRBV15 and TRBJ1-1; D may be TRBD1 (5 bases). Between the trimmed V and J ends, which lost 1 base and 1 base, there was a span of 13 bases. CDR3 length equals 16 residues. Germline V gene sequence: CDR1 LNHNV, CDR2 YYDKDF (reference sequence). Here the CDR3 reads CATSRGSTAKNTEAFF. The CDR3 DNA reads TGTGCCACCAGCAGAGGTTCGACAGCTAAGAACACTGAAGCTTTCTTT.

This clone was seen a few times. CDR3 protein: CASRITAPLF. For the CDR3, the DNA is TGTGCAAGTCGCATTACAGCCCCCTTATTT. The V gene is TRBV12-2, the J gene TRBJ1-6; TRBD1 is the table's D call and was not checked against the DNA. TRBV12-2 is a listed pseudogene. This CDR3 has 10 residues.

Comment on this clone: Other DNA sequences within the sample encode an identical CDR3. V usage is TRBV5-1 and J usage is TRBJ2-5, with 8 positions matching TRBD2. Unmatched junction bases numbered 4, after V lost 0 bases and J lost 3 bases. This CDR3 is built from 15 residues. Germline values: CDR1 SGHRS, CDR2 YFSETQ. The CDR3 DNA reads as TGCGCCAGCAGCTTGGGTGGACTAGCCGAAGAGACCCAGTACTTC. It codes for CASSLGGLAEETQYF. The full variable domain, rest sourced from reference TRBV5-1 and TRBJ2-5, is KAGVTQTPRYLIKTRGQQVTLSCSPISGHRSVSWYQQTPGQGLQFLFEYFSETQRNKGNFPGRFSGRQFSNSRSEMNVSTLELGDSALYLCASSLGGLAEETQYFGPGTRLLVL.

This chain uses TRBV30 with TRBJ1-1; D possibly corresponds to TRBD1 (5 bases). The CDR3 is 16 residues long. V lost 2 bases to trimming and J lost 0 bases, with 16 bases between them. CDR1 GTSNPN and CDR2 SVGIG come from the germline V gene (reference sequence). The CDR3 nucleotides read TGTGCCTGGAGTCCGGAATTGGGGGGAATGAACACTGAAGCTTTCTTT. Translation: CAWSPELGGMNTEAFF.

This clone came up once. The chain is built from TRBV5-6 and TRBJ2-7; 9 bases are shared with TRBD2. The germline gives CDR1 SGHDT, CDR2 YYEEEE. The CDR3 has 15 amino acids. V trimming: 4 bases; J trimming: 3 bases; junction bases outside the gene matches: 8. CDR3: CASSPIAGELYEQYF. DNA of the CDR3: TGTGCCAGCAGCCCAATAGCGGGAGAGCTCTACGAGCAGTACTTC.

The rearrangement uses TRBV4-1 and TRBJ1-2, with a weak D call TRBD1 (5 bases). Looked up from germline, CDR1 is MGHRA and CDR2 is YSYEKL. V gave up 2 bases and J gave up 0 bases, with 16 bases separating them. There are 17 residues in the CDR3. CDR3 DNA sequence: TGCGCCAGCAGCCAATTTCCAGGGTCGTTGTCTAACTATGGCTACACCTTC. Translated, it gives CASSQFPGSLSNYGYTF.

V usage is TRBV27 and J usage is TRBJ2-3; D remains unclear. The CDR3 has 13 residues. Germline CDR1 and CDR2: MNHEY and SMNVEV (reference sequence). V lost 3 bases and J 2 bases, leaving 6 bases between the germline ends. Written as DNA, the CDR3 is TGTGCCAGCAGTTTGGCACCCACAGATACGCAGTATTTT. Translating gives CASSLAPTDTQYF.

This chain connects TRBV7-9 to TRBJ2-2; 10 nucleotides line up with TRBD1. The CDR3 has 16 amino acids. Germline loops: CDR1 SEHNR, CDR2 FQNEAQ (reference sequence). J was trimmed by 6 bases and V by 4 bases; bases with no gene match: 8. CDR3 coding DNA: TGTGCCAGCAGCTCTACCGGGACAGGGGAGGCCGGGGAGCTGTTTTTT. Translating it yields CASSSTGTGEAGELFF.

The chain combines TRBV7-6 with TRBJ2-5, with D perhaps TRBD2 (6 bases). The CDR3 is 13 amino acids. Germline V gene lookup returns CDR1 SGHVS and CDR2 FNYEAQ. With 1 base removed from V and 3 bases from J, the gap between germline ends came to 6 bases. Written as DNA, the CDR3 is TGTGCCAGCAGCTTAGGGACTAAAGAGACCCAGTACTTC. Amino acid sequence: CASSLGTKETQYF.

In its sample, this clone was seen once. The chain couples TRBV13 to TRBJ2-3; 7 bases fit TRBD1. With 4 bases clipped from V and 6 bases from J, the junction kept 10 bases outside the gene matches. In germline, CDR1 is PRHDT, CDR2 FYEKMQ (reference sequence). The CDR3 contains 15 residues. CDR3 sequence: CASSSPTGTVDTQYF. CDR3 DNA sequence: TGTGCCAGCAGCTCCCCGACAGGGACGGTGGATACGCAGTATTTT.

The genes are TRBV28 and TRBJ1-2; tentatively, D is TRBD1 (6 bases). The CDR3 runs to 14 residues. Per germline, CDR1 MDHEN and CDR2 SYDVKM. V was pared by 3 bases and J by 5 bases, with 13 bases between. CDR3 bases: TGTGCCAGCAGTTTCTCCGACAGGTTGTATGGCTACACCTTC. Translating gives CASSFSDRLYGYTF.

This clone was observed a single time. V gene TRBV6-6 combines with J gene TRBJ2-1; the D gene is possibly TRBD2 (6 bases). CDR3 length: 14 residues. CDR1 and CDR2 from the germline V gene are MNHNY and SVGAGI (reference sequence). V was clipped by 3 bases and J by 9 bases, with 15 bases between them. The chain's CDR3 is CASSYPREVVEQFF. CDR3 DNA: TGTGCCAGCAGTTATCCGCGGGAAGTAGTTGAGCAGTTCTTC.

The V call is TRBV11-2, the J call TRBJ2-7; D may be TRBD1 (5 bases). Germline CDR1 and CDR2: SGHAT and FQNNGV. The ends were cut back, 4 bases at V and 6 bases at J, with 13 bases in the middle. The CDR3 has 13 residues. This CDR3 is CASSSQGRTEQYF. The CDR3 DNA follows: TGTGCCAGCAGCTCGCAGGGTAGAACCGAGCAGTACTTC.

The chain is built from TRBV28 and TRBJ1-4, with D perhaps matching TRBD1 (6 bases). V lost 4 bases and J 7 bases, leaving 16 bases between the germline ends. Germline CDR1 and CDR2: MDHEN and SYDVKM. The length of the CDR3 is 15 residues. CDR3 sequence: CASSSTGTKGEKLFF. The CDR3 nucleotides are TGTGCCAGCAGTTCCACAGGGACTAAGGGTGAAAAACTGTTTTTT.

The chain employs TRBV10-3 and TRBJ1-1, with 7 bases that match TRBD1. CDR3 length equals 14 residues. After removal of 8 bases from V and 1 base from J, the junction contained 7 bases not matched to a gene. Germline lookup yields CDR1 ENHRY and CDR2 SYGVKD. The DNA of the CDR3 is TGTGCCATCCATGGGACAGCCAAGAACACTGAAGCTTTCTTT. Translated, it gives CAIHGTAKNTEAFF.

This chain joins TRBV27 and TRBJ1-2; 8 bases are a match to TRBD1. The CDR3 runs 16 residues. Germline V gives CDR1 MNHEY, CDR2 SMNVEV (reference sequence). After removal of 1 base from V and 2 bases from J, the junction contained 6 bases not matched to a gene. The CDR3 reads CASSLYGQGGNYGYTF. The CDR3 nucleotides are TGTGCCAGCAGTTTATATGGACAGGGCGGCAACTATGGCTACACCTTC.

A single count supports this clone. A junction boundary mismatches the germline segment, possibly from a read error. V usage is TRBV7-7 and J usage is TRBJ2-3; D perhaps matches TRBD1 (6 bases). Germline V gene data show CDR1 as SSHAT and CDR2 as FNYEAQ (reference sequence). The CDR3 has 14 residues. DNA of the CDR3: TGTGCTAGCAGCTCAGGACAGAGCACAGATACGCAGTATTTT. Amino acids: CASSSGQSTDTQYF.

The gene calls are TRBV13 and TRBJ2-3; 12 bases match TRBD2. The junction had 11 bases not matched to a gene; V was cut back by 8 bases and J by 5 bases. From germline, CDR1 is PRHDT and CDR2 FYEKMQ (reference sequence). CDR3 size: 16 residues. The DNA of the CDR3 is TGTGCCAGCTCTCTAGCGGGGGGGCGGGTCATAGATACGCAGTATTTT. This sequence encodes CASSLAGGRVIDTQYF. The whole variable domain, filled in from reference TRBV13 and TRBJ2-3, reads AAGVIQSPRHLIKEKRETATLKCYPIPRHDTVYWYQQGPGQDPQFLISFYEKMQSDKGSIPDRFSAQQFSDYHSELNMSSLELGDSALYFCASSLAGGRVIDTQYFGPGTRLTVL.

A single count supports this clone. This chain links TRBV10-1 with TRBJ2-3; 8 nucleotides agree with TRBD1. After removal of 2 bases from V and 0 bases from J, the junction contained 4 bases not matched to a gene. Looked up from germline, CDR1 is WNHNN and CDR2 is SYGVQD (reference sequence). CDR3 length: 16 residues. CDR3 sequence reads: CASSEGQGSSTDTQYF. CDR3 in DNA: TGCGCCAGCAGTGAGGGACAGGGCTCTAGCACAGATACGCAGTATTTT.